This TCR beta chain was captured by sequencing in a study of blood T cell repertoires in COVID-19. Study information: The United States, Italy and Spain supplied acute and convalescent COVID-19 samples. From T cells, B-cell-depleted T cells, or PBMCs came the material, which was cDNA or gDNA.

V was clipped by 0 bases and J by 3 bases; unmatched bases: 3. The CDR3 is 14 amino acids. Germline CDR1 SGDLS, CDR2 YYNGEE. How the authors handled the data: Estimation of nucleated cell counts was performed using reference gene primer amplification. The data were produced by immunoSEQ multiplex PCR, yet TCRdb's version contains in-frame clones alone and is incomplete. D and trimming come from the DNA, and the V and J calls and clone size come from that table. The data hold about 280,000 clones, with 75% to 90% observed a single time. This clone appeared a single time. The sample taken for sequencing was peripheral blood. The origin of this receptor is a woman aged 25 to 39 who had recovered from COVID-19. The V gene is TRBV9, the J gene TRBJ2-7, with 7 positions matching TRBD2. The CDR3 protein is CASSVGLAVYEQYF. The CDR3 DNA reads as TGTGCCAGCAGCGTAGGGCTAGCGGTCTACGAGCAGTACTTC.